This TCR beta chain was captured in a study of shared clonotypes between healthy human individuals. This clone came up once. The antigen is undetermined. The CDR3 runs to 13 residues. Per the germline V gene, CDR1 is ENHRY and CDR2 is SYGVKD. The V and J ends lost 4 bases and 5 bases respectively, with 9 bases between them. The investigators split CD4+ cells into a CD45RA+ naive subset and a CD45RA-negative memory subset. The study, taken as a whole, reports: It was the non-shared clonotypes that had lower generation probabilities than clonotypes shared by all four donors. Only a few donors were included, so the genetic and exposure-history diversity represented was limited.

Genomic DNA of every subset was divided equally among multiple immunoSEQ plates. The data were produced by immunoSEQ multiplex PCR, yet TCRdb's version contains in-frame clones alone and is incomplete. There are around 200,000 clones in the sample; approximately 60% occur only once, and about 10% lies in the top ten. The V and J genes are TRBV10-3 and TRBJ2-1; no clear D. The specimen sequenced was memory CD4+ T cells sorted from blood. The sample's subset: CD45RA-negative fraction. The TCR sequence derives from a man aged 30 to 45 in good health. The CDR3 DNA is TGTGCCATCAGTGCCTCGAGAAACAATGAGCAGTTCTTC. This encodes CAISASRNNEQFF.